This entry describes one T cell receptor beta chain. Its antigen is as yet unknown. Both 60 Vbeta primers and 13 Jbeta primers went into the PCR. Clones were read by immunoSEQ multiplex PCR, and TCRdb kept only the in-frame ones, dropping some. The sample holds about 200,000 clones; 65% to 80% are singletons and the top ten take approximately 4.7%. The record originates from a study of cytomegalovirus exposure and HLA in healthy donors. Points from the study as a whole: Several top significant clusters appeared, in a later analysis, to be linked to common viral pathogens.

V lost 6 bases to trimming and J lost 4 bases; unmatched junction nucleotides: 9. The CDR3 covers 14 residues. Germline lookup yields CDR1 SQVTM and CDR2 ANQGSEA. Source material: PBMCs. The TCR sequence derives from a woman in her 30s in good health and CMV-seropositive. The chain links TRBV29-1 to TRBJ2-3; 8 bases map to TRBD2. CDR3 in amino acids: CSVAGTSGADTQYF. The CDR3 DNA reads TGCAGCGTCGCCGGGACTAGTGGTGCAGATACGCAGTATTTT.